This TCR beta chain was sequenced in a study of blood T cell repertoires in COVID-19. The CDR3 spans 15 residues. The V end lost 4 bases, the J end lost 6 bases, and 15 bases lay between the germline ends. Germline V gene sequence: CDR1 SGHNT, CDR2 YENEEA. TCRdb's table, derived via immunoSEQ multiplex PCR, lists solely in-frame clones and lacks some. The repertoire holds 84,000 or so clones, with about 85% as singletons. This clone was detected once. V gene TRBV11-3 combines with J gene TRBJ2-2; D remains ambiguous. The clonotype originates from a woman in her seventies with active or convalescent COVID-19. The sequenced material came from peripheral blood. The CDR3 protein is CASSSHSATSGELFF. The CDR3 nucleotides are TGTGCCAGCAGCTCCCACTCAGCGACCTCCGGGGAGCTGTTTTTT.